One sample yielded the 19 T cell receptor beta chains listed below, sequenced in a study of blood T cell repertoires in COVID-19. Assay: immunoSEQ multiplex PCR; the TCRdb copy retains only in-frame clones and omits some. The sample records about 400,000 clones, roughly 90% being singletons. The source material was peripheral blood. The receptors derive from a man aged 35 to 55 with acute or convalescent COVID-19.

This rearrangement joins TRBV29-1 to TRBJ1-1, with D perhaps matching TRBD1 (5 bases). V was clipped by 2 bases and J by 5 bases, with 12 bases between them. The V gene's germline CDR1 is SQVTM and CDR2 ANQGSEA. The CDR3 sequence is 13 residues long. The CDR3 DNA follows: TGCAGCGTTGAAATAGGGGCCGGAACTGAAGCTTTCTTT. It specifies CSVEIGAGTEAFF.

In this sample, this clone turned up a few times. Other DNA sequences in the sample encode the same CDR3. The chain is built from TRBV6-2 or TRBV6-3 and TRBJ2-1, with D maybe TRBD2 (6 bases). There are 15 residues in the CDR3. V lost 0 bases and J 0 bases, leaving 6 bases between the germline ends. CDR1 and CDR2 (germline): MNHEY, SVGEGT. The CDR3 DNA reads TGTGCCAGCAGTTACTCGGGAGGCTCCTACAATGAGCAGTTCTTC. Residues: CASSYSGGSYNEQFF.

The count of this clone is one. V gene TRBV10-3 combines with J gene TRBJ1-4; tentative D call: TRBD1 (5 bases). The CDR3 extends over 16 amino acids. Germline CDR1 is ENHRY and CDR2 is SYGVKD. The ends were cut back, 6 bases at V and 3 bases at J, with 17 bases in the middle. The CDR3 reads CAISPGTAGPNEKLFF. The CDR3 DNA follows: TGTGCCATCAGCCCTGGGACCGCGGGGCCTAATGAAAAACTGTTTTTT.

The chain employs TRBV6-5 and TRBJ1-3, with D uncertain. Germline V gene lookup returns CDR1 MNHEY and CDR2 SVGAGI. This CDR3 comprises 14 residues. V lost 7 bases, J lost 0 bases, and 10 bases lay in between. The DNA of the CDR3 is TGTGCCAGCAACGAGGTCGGCTCTGGAAACACCATATATTTT. Amino acids: CASNEVGSGNTIYF.

The chain links TRBV5-5 to TRBJ1-1; no clear D. This CDR3 spans 14 amino acids. V was trimmed by 4 bases and J by 0 bases, leaving 10 bases between them. Germline V gene sequence: CDR1 SGHKS, CDR2 YYEKEE (reference sequence). The CDR3 DNA follows: TGTGCCAGCAGCGTCGGTGCCATGAACACTGAAGCTTTCTTT. This sequence encodes CASSVGAMNTEAFF.

This rearrangement joins TRBV28 to TRBJ1-1, with 7 bases lining up with TRBD1. This CDR3 has 15 amino acids. Germline V gene sequence: CDR1 MDHEN, CDR2 SYDVKM. The junction had 7 bases not matched to a gene; V was cut back by 5 bases and J by 1 base. The CDR3 sequence is CASSTRTGRNTEAFF. Written as DNA, the CDR3 is TGTGCCAGCAGTACCCGGACAGGAAGGAACACTGAAGCTTTCTTT.

This chain joins TRBV18 and TRBJ2-5; no clear D gene. V lost 3 bases and J 0 bases, leaving 5 bases between the germline ends. CDR3 length equals 13 residues. Germline lookup yields CDR1 KGHSH and CDR2 LQKENI. The CDR3 region is CASSPRDQETQYF. In nucleotides, the CDR3 is TGTGCCAGCTCACCCCGCGACCAAGAGACCCAGTACTTC.

V usage is TRBV11-2 and J usage is TRBJ1-2, with 7 bases fitting TRBD1. Germline CDR1 SGHAT, CDR2 FQNNGV. The CDR3 length is 15 residues. Trimming took 4 bases from V and 5 from J; bases not matched to a gene: 10. CDR3 residues: CASSSEAGTVYGYTF. DNA for the CDR3: TGTGCCAGCAGCTCCGAGGCGGGGACAGTTTATGGCTACACCTTC.

A remark on this clone: Other DNA sequences from this sample encode an identical CDR3 as well. This chain connects TRBV5-1 to TRBJ2-5; D is possibly TRBD2 (6 bases). The CDR3 is made up of 15 amino acids. Per the germline V gene, CDR1 is SGHRS and CDR2 is YFSETQ. V was cut by 2 bases and J by 2 bases, with 13 bases left in between. The CDR3 nucleotides are TGCGCCAGCAGCTTCCTGGCGGGGAGTCAAGAGACCCAGTACTTC. This codes for CASSFLAGSQETQYF.

The CDR3 nucleotides read TGTGCCAGCAGTTTATTAAGCCAGCCCCAGCATTTT. Translating gives CASSLLSQPQHF. The V gene is TRBV12-3 or TRBV12-4, the J gene TRBJ1-5; D is unresolved. The CDR3 runs 12 residues. Trimming left V 2 bases short and J 7 bases short, with 6 bases between.

J is TRBJ2-2 and V is TRBV9, with 13 bases fitting TRBD2. The germline V gene has CDR1 SGDLS and CDR2 YYNGEE. The CDR3 totals 16 residues. With 3 bases clipped from V and 5 bases from J, the junction kept 4 bases outside the gene matches. CDR3 sequence (DNA): TGTGCCAGCAGCGCTGGGACTAGCGGGGAGACCGGGGAGCTGTTTTTT. Translation: CASSAGTSGETGELFF. The complete variable domain, with remaining parts taken from reference TRBV9 and TRBJ2-2, reads DSGVTQTPKHLITATGQRVTLRCSPRSGDLSVYWYQQSLDQGLQFLIQYYNGEERAKGNILERFSAQQFPDLHSELNLSSLELGDSALYFCASSAGTSGETGELFFGEGSRLTVL.

The gene calls are TRBV13 and TRBJ1-1; no clear D. With 6 bases removed from V and 7 bases from J, the gap between germline ends came to 18 bases. Germline lookup yields CDR1 PRHDT and CDR2 FYEKMQ (reference sequence). The CDR3 is made up of 14 amino acids. The CDR3 DNA follows: TGTGCCAGCAGAGGAGAGGCCCGACCTCTTGAAGCTTTCTTT. Translated: CASRGEARPLEAFF.

The rearrangement links TRBV6-1 to TRBJ1-1; 7 positions match TRBD1. Germline values: CDR1 MNHNS, CDR2 SASEGT. CDR3 length: 19 residues. V lost 1 base, J lost 0 bases, and 14 bases stayed unmatched. The CDR3 protein is CASSEVRIMGQRLNTEAFF. CDR3 nucleotides: TGTGCCAGCAGTGAAGTAAGGATTATGGGACAGAGGTTGAACACTGAAGCTTTCTTT.

Here the CDR3 DNA reads TGCGCCAGCAGCCTCCTAGCGGGAGTTCAGGATACGCAGTATTTT. Residues: CASSLLAGVQDTQYF. The chain combines TRBV5-1 with TRBJ2-3; 10 bases match TRBD2. Germline CDR1 SGHRS, CDR2 YFSETQ. The CDR3 is 15 residues long. With 4 bases clipped from V and 6 bases from J, the junction kept 8 bases outside the gene matches.

V is TRBV9 and J is TRBJ1-2, with TRBD1 matching over 11 bases. The junction had 7 bases not matched to a gene; V was cut back by 4 bases and J by 2 bases. Germline V CDR1 and CDR2: SGDLS, YYNGEE. The CDR3 is 16 residues long. This CDR3 reads CASSTPGTGGNYGYTF. CDR3 in DNA: TGTGCCAGCAGCACCCCCGGGACAGGGGGAAACTATGGCTACACCTTC.

The chain recombines TRBV27 with TRBJ1-2, with 9 bases fitting TRBD1. The germline CDR1 and CDR2 sequences are MNHEY and SMNVEV (reference sequence). This CDR3 has 15 residues. V gave up 4 bases and J gave up 8 bases; unmatched junction bases: 11. CDR3 in amino acids: CASSSEGTGPLGYTF. The CDR3 coding sequence is TGTGCCAGCAGTTCAGAGGGGACAGGGCCCTTGGGCTACACCTTC.

This rearrangement joins TRBV12-1 to TRBJ2-1; the table gives TRBD2 as D, unverified against the DNA. TRBV12-1 is annotated as a pseudogene. The CDR3 is made up of 15 amino acids. CDR3: CASSPAPTSAAEQFF. The CDR3 DNA is TGTGCCAGCAGCCCAGCACCGACTAGCGCTGCTGAGCAGTTCTTC.

This clone was detected a few times. V gene TRBV11-2 combines with J gene TRBJ2-7; no firm D call. Germline V CDR1 and CDR2: SGHAT, FQNNGV. V lost 5 bases and J 0 bases, leaving 14 bases between the germline ends. The CDR3 has 15 amino acids. CDR3: CASSPLTLSSYEQYF. The CDR3 region has the DNA TGTGCCAGCAGCCCACTTACTCTTAGCTCCTACGAGCAGTACTTC. Using reference TRBV11-2 and TRBJ2-7 for the parts outside the CDR3, the full variable domain is EAGVAQSPRYKIIEKRQSVAFWCNPISGHATLYWYQQILGQGPKLLIQFQNNGVVDDSQLPKDRFSAERLKGVDSTLKIQPAKLEDSAVYLCASSPLTLSSYEQYFGPGTRLTVT.

The V and J genes are TRBV28 and TRBJ1-1; a weak D match, TRBD1 (6 bases). With 7 bases removed from V and 0 bases from J, the gap between germline ends came to 12 bases. Germline values: CDR1 MDHEN, CDR2 SYDVKM. This CDR3 spans 14 amino acids. The CDR3 region is CASTFYRVNTEAFF. CDR3 bases: TGTGCCAGCACATTTTACAGGGTGAACACTGAAGCTTTCTTT.